A selection of T cell receptor beta chains follows, all from one sample in a study of T-cell memory formation after mild COVID-19. TCRdb reanalysed the 5' RACE reads using MiXCR and keeps one entry per CDR3 protein. The table includes around 140,000 distinct CDR3 sequences, roughly 6.2% detected once. Sample: PBMCs or a T cell subset sorted from them (not recorded which). The receptors come from an adult woman who had mild COVID-19 (a few samples of this study predate the infection). Cell type and time point are not known. Each CDR3 is given with its conserved first and last residue. The order of the fields is clone size, D gene, J gene, V gene, CDR3 protein, CDR3 DNA. A D gene is named only where the DNA matches it firmly. Rows may omit the clone size; those that give it use once, few, many or a size class.

>many|TRBD2|TRBJ2-7|TRBV4-1
CASSRTSGGAFQPGSYEQYF
TGCGCCAGCAGCCGGACTAGCGGGGGGGCCTTTCAACCTGGCTCCTACGAGCAGTACTTC
>many|TRBD1|TRBJ1-2|TRBV24-1
CATSDPGQGPGTNYGYTF
TGTGCCACCAGTGATCCCGGACAGGGTCCGGGTACTAACTATGGCTACACCTTC
>-|TRBD2|TRBJ2-5|TRBV4-1
CASSARLGLAGETQYF
TGCGCCAGCAGCGCACGGTTAGGACTAGCGGGAGAGACCCAGTACTTC
>few|-|TRBJ1-2|TRBV24-1
CATSDLTAEGYTF
TGTGCCACCAGTGATTTGACGGCGGAGGGCTACACCTTC
>few|-|TRBJ1-2|TRBV12-3/TRBV12-4
CASSSGQTYGYTF
TGTGCCAGCAGCTCTGGACAGACCTATGGCTACACCTTC
>many|-|TRBJ2-5|TRBV5-1
CASSSYQETQYF
TGCGCCAGCAGCTCGTACCAAGAGACCCAGTACTTC
>few|TRBD1|TRBJ2-5|TRBV5-6
CASSLYSGTEQETQYF
TGTGCCAGCAGCTTGTATTCAGGGACAGAGCAAGAGACCCAGTACTTC
>many|TRBD1|TRBJ1-2|TRBV5-1
CATDRGRDYGYTF
TGCGCCACGGACAGGGGGCGCGACTATGGCTACACCTTC
>few|-|TRBJ1-2|TRBV5-1
CASSLAGTNYGYTF
TGCGCCAGCAGCTTAGCGGGGACTAACTATGGCTACACCTTC
>-|-|TRBJ2-7|TRBV10-3
CAISDPLASGDEQYF
TGTGCCATCAGTGATCCACTAGCCTCAGGGGACGAGCAGTACTTC
>-|-|TRBJ1-4|TRBV12-3/TRBV12-4
CASSPTGTNEKLFF
TGTGCCAGCTCTCCGACAGGAACTAATGAAAAACTGTTTTTT
>-|TRBD1|TRBJ2-7|TRBV29-1
CSGGDRDEQYF
TGCAGCGGGGGGGACAGGGACGAGCAGTACTTC
>few|-|TRBJ2-1|TRBV6-5
CASSWGGARSYNEQFF
TGTGCCAGCAGTTGGGGGGGGGCCCGCTCCTACAATGAGCAGTTCTTC
>many|TRBD2|TRBJ2-7|TRBV3-1
CASSQWGTSGSIGYEQYF
TGTGCCAGCAGCCAATGGGGGACTAGCGGGAGTATCGGCTACGAGCAGTACTTC
>-|-|TRBJ1-2|TRBV19
CASSMQSGGFDGYTF
TGTGCCAGTAGTATGCAGTCCGGTGGGTTTGATGGCTACACCTTC
>-|-|TRBJ2-1|TRBV5-8
CASSFYRSSYNEQFF
TGTGCCAGCAGCTTTTATAGGAGCTCCTACAATGAGCAGTTCTTC
>few|-|TRBJ1-1|TRBV29-1
CSVERYQGGTEAFF
TGCAGCGTTGAACGTTACCAGGGTGGAACTGAAGCTTTCTTT
>many|-|TRBJ1-2|TRBV7-2
CASSLSEGLYGYTF
TGTGCCAGCAGCTTATCGGAGGGGCTCTATGGCTACACCTTC
>-|-|TRBJ2-1|TRBV7-9
CASSRPGPNNEQFF
TGTGCCAGCAGCCGGCCGGGGCCAAACAATGAGCAGTTCTTC
>-|-|TRBJ2-5|TRBV2
CASSGEETQYF
TGTGCCAGCAGTGGGGAAGAGACCCAGTACTTC
>few|-|TRBJ2-1|TRBV25-1
CASSLLEEQFF
TGTGCCAGCAGCTTGTTGGAGGAGCAGTTCTTC
>many|-|TRBJ2-2|TRBV5-5
CASSLVADLNTGELFF
TGTGCCAGCAGCTTGGTCGCGGACCTGAACACCGGGGAGCTGTTTTTT
>many|-|TRBJ2-7|TRBV5-6
CASSLGNYEQYF
TGTGCCAGCAGCTTGGGGAACTACGAGCAGTACTTC
>many|TRBD2|TRBJ2-2|TRBV20-1
CSASAPGLAGNTGELFF
TGCAGTGCTAGTGCCCCGGGACTAGCGGGTAACACCGGGGAGCTGTTTTTT
>many|TRBD1|TRBJ1-6|TRBV20-1
CSARAGGVYNSPLHF
TGCAGTGCTAGGGCAGGGGGCGTTTATAATTCACCCCTCCACTTT
>few|-|TRBJ1-2|TRBV3-1
CASSQEFHTRGYTF
TGTGCCAGCAGCCAAGAATTCCACACCCGTGGCTACACCTTC
>many|-|TRBJ2-7|TRBV20-1
CSAREGGILGEQYF
TGCAGTGCTAGGGAGGGGGGGATCCTCGGTGAGCAGTACTTC
>many|-|TRBJ2-5|TRBV5-1
CASSLGWETQYF
TGCGCCAGCAGCTTGGGGTGGGAGACCCAGTACTTC
>-|-|TRBJ2-7|TRBV25-1
CASRTSGGEQYF
TGTGCCAGCAGGACCTCGGGCGGCGAGCAGTACTTC
>few|-|TRBJ2-2|TRBV12-3/TRBV12-4
CASTLSTNTGELFF
TGTGCCAGCACCCTCTCCACGAACACCGGGGAGCTGTTTTTT
>-|-|TRBJ1-3|TRBV9
CASSVEPSSGNTIYF
TGTGCCAGCAGCGTAGAGCCGAGCTCTGGAAACACCATATATTTT
>-|-|TRBJ2-2|TRBV18
CASPPQGANTGELFF
TGTGCCAGCCCGCCTCAAGGAGCGAACACCGGGGAGCTGTTTTTT
>-|-|TRBJ1-3|TRBV7-9
CASSFGIGQSSGNTIYF
TGTGCCAGCAGCTTTGGGATCGGACAGAGCTCTGGAAACACCATATATTTT
>many|-|TRBJ2-3|TRBV7-2
CASSLRFGISTDTQYF
TGTGCCAGCAGCTTAAGATTTGGAATCAGCACAGATACGCAGTATTTT
>many|TRBD2|TRBJ2-7|TRBV18
CASSPGTSGRAYYEQYF
TGTGCCAGCTCGCCTGGGACTAGCGGGAGGGCCTACTACGAGCAGTACTTC
>-|-|TRBJ1-1|TRBV10-3
CAIRGESEAFF
TGTGCCATAAGGGGAGAGTCTGAAGCTTTCTTT
>few|-|TRBJ2-2|TRBV5-5
CASSSQHAGGGRGTGELFF
TGTGCCAGCAGCTCACAGCACGCAGGGGGGGGCCGCGGCACCGGGGAGCTGTTTTTT